The clone carrying this TCR beta chain was recorded at least ten times. Its target is not known. These data come from a study of regulatory T cells in long-lasting Graves disease. Study outcomes and limitations: Limited samples may have lowered accuracy. With persistent disease, TRBV28, TRBJ1-2 and TRBJ2-5 were the favored segments.

The CDR3 runs to 14 residues. V lost 3 bases and J lost 4, with 12 bases in between. Relying on iRepertoire HTBI primers and Arm-PCR of CDR3 regions, the team built TCR beta libraries. TCRdb re-analysed the multiplex PCR reads in MiXCR, keeping a single row per CDR3 protein. The sample carries more than 300,000 distinct CDR3 sequences, approximately 25% recorded once. As for time point: persistent/refractory GD, antithyroid drugs over 5 years with positive TRAb. Isolated PBMC RNA provided the starting material for the TCR library. Staff took around 9.7 milliliters of peripheral blood and put it into EDTA tubes.

This TCR derives from a middle-aged woman with Graves disease. V is TRBV12-3 or TRBV12-4 and J is TRBJ1-1, with D hard to call. The material was peripheral blood mononuclear cells (PBMCs), obtained when the disease was refractory, from a patient treated with antithyroid drugs. DNA of the CDR3: TGTGCCAGCAGTTTTAACATCCGGGCCACTGAAGCTTTCTTT. It translates to CASSFNIRATEAFF.